Reported below is one T cell receptor (beta chain). Germline assignment: CDR1 SGHTA and CDR2 FQGNSA. The CDR3 length is 17 residues. V was pared by 1 base and J by 3 bases, with 7 bases of the junction left unmatched. This sample is part of a study of cytomegalovirus exposure and HLA in healthy donors. PCR employed 60 Vbeta and 13 Jbeta primers. Produced via immunoSEQ multiplex PCR; TCRdb's table is partial and in-frame only. The data contain tens of thousands of clones, approximately 65% of them singletons. This receptor was identified in a man between 25 and 39 years old in good health and CMV-seronegative. Sample: PBMCs. The genes are TRBV7-2 and TRBJ2-3; 10 bases fit TRBD2. CDR3 sequence: CASSLDASGRETDTQYF. The CDR3 nucleotides read TGTGCCAGCAGCTTAGATGCTAGCGGGAGAGAAACAGATACGCAGTATTTT. Using reference TRBV7-2 and TRBJ2-3 for the parts outside the CDR3, the full variable domain is GAGVSQSPSNKVTEKGKDVELRCDPISGHTALYWYRQSLGQGLEFLIYFQGNSAPDKSGLPSDRFSAERTGGSVSTLTIQRTQQEDSAVYLCASSLDASGRETDTQYFGPGTRLTVL.